Following are 28 T cell receptor beta chains from one sample sequenced in a study of T cell responses to AZD1222 COVID-19 vaccine. The table came from immunoSEQ multiplex PCR; TCRdb's copy has only in-frame clones and leaves some out. The sample consists of approximately 150,000 clones, around 92% of them appearing once. The sample consisted of peripheral blood, taken 28 days after the second AZD1222 dose. These receptors were collected from an adult who received the AZD1222 COVID-19 vaccine.

This clone turned up a few times. The CDR3 here is CASSVRGNYGYTF. The CDR3 DNA reads as TGTGCCAGCAGCGTGAGGGGGAACTATGGCTACACCTTC. The rearrangement links TRBV14 to TRBJ1-2; a possible D gene is TRBD1 (6 bases). V gave up 5 bases and J gave up 2 bases, with 9 bases separating them. Germline CDR1 SGHDN, CDR2 FVKESK. CDR3 length: 13 amino acids.

This rearrangement joins TRBV19 to TRBJ2-1, with D maybe TRBD1 (6 bases). This CDR3 is 13 amino acids long. V lost 5 bases, J lost 2 bases, and 7 bases lay in between. Germline V CDR1 and CDR2: LNHDA, SQIVND (reference sequence). The CDR3: CASSPGAYNEQFF. The DNA for the CDR3 is TGTGCCAGTAGTCCAGGGGCCTACAATGAGCAGTTCTTC.

The rearrangement uses TRBV9 and TRBJ2-5, with 9 bases aligning to TRBD1. Trimming cost V 4 bases and J 2 bases; bases outside gene matches: 6. Germline V gives CDR1 SGDLS, CDR2 YYNGEE. The CDR3 length is 15 residues. The CDR3 here is CASSFSGTGQETQYF. The CDR3 DNA follows: TGTGCCAGCAGCTTCTCCGGGACAGGGCAAGAGACCCAGTACTTC.

This clone has only one observation. The chain has TRBV9 and TRBJ2-2; 8 bases align to TRBD1. The CDR3 covers 16 residues. Germline V CDR1 and CDR2: SGDLS, YYNGEE. V shed 0 bases and J 5 bases; nucleotides not matched to a gene: 6. As DNA, the CDR3 is TGTGCCAGCAGCGTAGCAGGGGGCAGGCCTACCGGGGAGCTGTTTTTT. Amino acids: CASSVAGGRPTGELFF.

The chain recombines TRBV5-1 with TRBJ2-7; TRBD2 agrees at 7 bases. Germline lookup yields CDR1 SGHRS and CDR2 YFSETQ. CDR3 length: 13 residues. V dropped 4 bases and J dropped 3; count of bases not matched to a gene: 4. CDR3 bases: TGCGCCAGCAGCCCTAGCGGAGGCTACGAGCAGTACGTC. It codes for CASSPSGGYEQYV.

The CDR3 here is CASSLVSGGETEAFF. The DNA for the CDR3 is TGTGCCAGCAGCTTAGTATCAGGGGGCGAGACTGAAGCTTTCTTT. The V and J genes are TRBV11-3 and TRBJ1-1; 8 bases fit TRBD1. Germline V gene lookup returns CDR1 SGHNT and CDR2 YENEEA. V shed 1 base, J shed 5 bases, and the junction held 6 bases outside the gene matches. The CDR3 is made up of 15 amino acids.

This rearrangement joins TRBV6-1 to TRBJ1-5; D perhaps matches TRBD1 (5 bases). Germline loops: CDR1 MNHNS, CDR2 SASEGT. V was clipped by 3 bases and J by 6 bases, with 12 bases between them. The CDR3 covers 14 residues. CDR3 bases: TGTGCCAGCAGTGAGTCGCAGAGGGGTCAGCCCCAGCATTTT. This codes for CASSESQRGQPQHF.

The chain uses TRBV7-2 and TRBJ1-5; D gene ambiguous. The CDR3 has 16 amino acids. The V end lost 1 base, the J end lost 0 bases, and 10 bases lay between the germline ends. From germline, CDR1 is SGHTA and CDR2 FQGNSA. The CDR3: CASSLEGSYSNQPQHF. The CDR3 DNA sequence: TGTGCCAGCAGCTTAGAGGGATCTTATAGCAATCAGCCCCAGCATTTT.

The chain couples TRBV13 to TRBJ1-2; D ambiguous. The V end was cut by 7 bases, the J end by 5 bases, with 14 bases between. The CDR3 has 13 amino acids. Germline V lookup: CDR1 PRHDT, CDR2 FYEKMQ (reference sequence). CDR3 DNA sequence: TGTGCCAGCACCCCGGGCGGATATTATGGCTACACCTTC. Its translation: CASTPGGYYGYTF.

The genes are TRBV7-2 and TRBJ2-1; 8 positions agree with TRBD2. The V gene's germline CDR1 is SGHTA and CDR2 FQGNSA. This CDR3 is built from 16 residues. The V gene end was trimmed by 1 base and the J gene end by 2 bases; junction bases not matched to a gene: 4. The CDR3 DNA sequence: TGTGCCAGCAGCTTAGTTGGAGCGGGAGCCTACAATGAGCAGTTCTTC. This translates into CASSLVGAGAYNEQFF.

The V call is TRBV10-1, the J call TRBJ1-4, with D possibly matching TRBD1 (6 bases). The CDR3 extends over 14 amino acids. The ends were cut back, 9 bases at V and 0 bases at J, with 11 bases in the middle. Per the germline V gene, CDR1 is WNHNN and CDR2 is SYGVQD (reference sequence). This CDR3 reads CASWRTATNEKLFF. CDR3 sequence (DNA): TGCGCCAGTTGGAGGACAGCAACTAATGAAAAACTGTTTTTT.

This clone has only one observation. This rearrangement joins TRBV27 to TRBJ1-2; TRBD1 aligns across 8 bases. Germline loops: CDR1 MNHEY, CDR2 SMNVEV (reference sequence). The CDR3 totals 14 residues. After removal of 5 bases from V and 5 bases from J, the junction contained 7 bases not matched to a gene. The CDR3 nucleotides read TGTGCCAGCAGTCCAATTAGGACAGGGTATGGCTACACCTTC. It codes for CASSPIRTGYGYTF.

The chain recombines TRBV11-2 with TRBJ2-1, with D possibly TRBD2 on 5 matching bases. V dropped 2 bases and J dropped 6 bases, with 14 bases sitting between them. The CDR3 consists of 15 residues. The germline gives CDR1 SGHAT, CDR2 FQNNGV. The CDR3 DNA reads TGTGCCAGCAGCTTAACCAACGGCGGGCCCAATGAGCAGTTCTTC. This translates into CASSLTNGGPNEQFF.

This chain uses TRBV19 with TRBJ1-2, with D possibly matching TRBD1 (5 bases). The ends were cut back, 7 bases at V and 5 bases at J, with 20 bases in the middle. This CDR3 region has 15 residues. Germline-derived CDR1 and CDR2 are LNHDA and SQIVND (reference sequence). CDR3 in DNA: TGTGCCAGTACCGATGGGAGGGGAGGAGAGTATGGCTACACCTTC. This gives the protein CASTDGRGGEYGYTF.

The chain uses TRBV30 and TRBJ2-1, with 8 bases matching TRBD2. V dropped 5 bases and J dropped 4; count of bases not matched to a gene: 10. CDR1 and CDR2 from the germline V gene are GTSNPN and SVGIG (reference sequence). CDR3 length: 15 amino acids. The CDR3 nucleotides read TGTGCCTGGGCCCGAGGACTAGCTTTTTACAATGAGCAGTTCTTC. Residues: CAWARGLAFYNEQFF. The full variable domain, in which reference TRBV30 and TRBJ2-1 provide the parts outside the CDR3, is SQTIHQWPATLVQPVGSPLSLECTVEGTSNPNLYWYRQAAGRGLQLLFYSVGIGQISSEVPQNLSASRPQDRQFILSSKKLLLSDSGFYLCAWARGLAFYNEQFFGPGTRLTVL.

The CDR3 here is CASSDVNTGELFF. The CDR3 DNA is TGCGCCAGCAGCGATGTTAACACCGGGGAGCTGTTTTTT. V is TRBV5-1 and J is TRBJ2-2; D not certain. The germline V gene encodes CDR1 SGHRS and CDR2 YFSETQ. This CDR3 contains 13 residues. The V end lost 4 bases, the J end lost 2 bases, and 6 bases lay between the germline ends.

V and J are TRBV5-1 and TRBJ2-7, with a weak D call TRBD1 (5 bases). The CDR3 is 13 residues long. The V end lost 2 bases, the J end lost 4 bases, and 10 bases lay between the germline ends. Looked up from germline, CDR1 is SGHRS and CDR2 is YFSETQ. The DNA of the CDR3 is TGCGCCAGCAGCTTAGGGGAAGAATACGAGCAGTACGTC. Translation gives CASSLGEEYEQYV.

V gene TRBV18 combines with J gene TRBJ1-4; maybe TRBD1 (5 bases). Trimming stripped 3 bases from V and 2 bases from J, with 10 bases between. The V gene's germline CDR1 is KGHSH and CDR2 LQKENI. The CDR3 runs 15 residues. The CDR3 sequence is CASSPGSGTNEKLFF. DNA of the CDR3: TGTGCCAGCTCACCGGGCTCAGGGACTAATGAAAAACTGTTTTTT.

The rearrangement links TRBV20-1 to TRBJ1-6, with a possible D match to TRBD1 (5 bases). This CDR3 is 11 amino acids long. The germline V and J ends were trimmed by 0 bases and 14 bases, with 8 bases remaining between them. Germline CDR1 is DFQATT and CDR2 is SNEGSKA (reference sequence). CDR3 nucleotide sequence: TGCAGTGCTAGAGATCAGGGATCCCTCCACTTT. This gives the protein CSARDQGSLHF.

The chain joins TRBV3-1 (or the pseudogene TRBV3-2) to TRBJ1-1, with 9 positions matching TRBD1. Looked up from germline, CDR1 is LGHDT and CDR2 is YNNKEL (reference sequence). The J segment lost 4 bases and the V segment lost 4 bases, leaving 4 bases of the junction unmatched. The CDR3 sequence is 14 residues long. The chain's CDR3 is CASSLWDRVTEAFF. The CDR3 region has the DNA TGTGCCAGCAGCCTCTGGGACAGGGTCACTGAAGCTTTCTTT.

This chain joins TRBV19 and TRBJ1-2, with no clear D. V gave up 3 bases and J gave up 8 bases, with 13 bases separating them. The CDR3 is 13 amino acids. Germline lookup yields CDR1 LNHDA and CDR2 SQIVND (reference sequence). The CDR3 sequence: CASSMGLLGGYTF. The CDR3 nucleotides are TGTGCCAGTAGTATGGGCCTACTAGGGGGCTACACCTTC.

The CDR3 loop is CASSVTGARGEKLFF. The CDR3 nucleotides are TGTGCCAGCAGCGTAACAGGGGCGAGGGGTGAAAAACTGTTTTTT. The chain has TRBV9 and TRBJ1-4; 7 nucleotides match TRBD1. The length of the CDR3 is 15 residues. From germline, CDR1 is SGDLS and CDR2 YYNGEE. The trim removed 1 base at V and 7 bases at J, leaving 7 bases unmatched.

This chain links TRBV6-5 with TRBJ1-1; D unclear. The V gene lost 6 bases and the J gene lost 1 base, with 12 bases spanning the gap. Per the germline V gene, CDR1 is MNHEY and CDR2 is SVGAGI. The CDR3 length is 14 residues. The CDR3 DNA is TGTGCCAGCAGCCTGTTGGGGAAGAACACTGAAGCTTTCTTT. It is translated as CASSLLGKNTEAFF.

This clone was recorded only once. The V gene is TRBV2, the J gene TRBJ2-1, with D possibly matching TRBD2 (7 bases). Germline V gene lookup returns CDR1 SNHLY and CDR2 FYNNEI. Trimming removed 1 base at V and 9 bases at J, with 10 bases between. The CDR3 totals 13 residues. The CDR3 loop reads CASSEGGGGEQFF. CDR3 sequence (DNA): TGTGCCAGCAGTGAAGGAGGGGGGGGTGAGCAGTTCTTC.

V usage is TRBV27 and J usage is TRBJ1-1; possibly TRBD1 for D (5 bases). The V end was cut by 8 bases, the J end by 1 base, with 14 bases between. The germline V gene encodes CDR1 MNHEY and CDR2 SMNVEV (reference sequence). The CDR3 spans 14 residues. This chain's CDR3 is CASGLEGRNTEAFF. The CDR3 DNA is TGTGCCAGCGGCCTGGAGGGGAGGAACACTGAAGCTTTCTTT.

The V gene is TRBV5-4, the J gene TRBJ1-5; no clear D. The CDR3 is made up of 13 amino acids. The germline V gene encodes CDR1 SGHNT and CDR2 YYREEE (reference sequence). V was cut by 0 bases and J by 8 bases, with 9 bases left in between. DNA of the CDR3: TGTGCCAGCAGCTTGGAACGGGAAAAGCCCCAGCATTTT. Translation: CASSLEREKPQHF. The variable domain in full, completed from reference TRBV5-4 and TRBJ1-5, reads ETGVTQSPTHLIKTRGQQVTLRCSSQSGHNTVSWYQQALGQGPQFIFQYYREEENGRGNFPPRFSGLQFPNYSSELNVNALELDDSALYLCASSLEREKPQHFGDGTRLSIL.

CDR3 sequence: CASSLTSGPNTGELFF. The DNA for the CDR3 is TGTGCCAGCAGCCTGACTAGCGGGCCGAACACCGGGGAGCTGTTTTTT. The chain is built from TRBV2 and TRBJ2-2; 10 bases align to TRBD2. Germline V gene lookup returns CDR1 SNHLY and CDR2 FYNNEI. The CDR3 consists of 16 residues. With 6 bases clipped from V and 0 bases from J, the junction kept 4 bases outside the gene matches.

The chain joins TRBV12-2 to TRBJ1-2. TRBV12-2 is given as a pseudogene. There are 16 residues in the CDR3. CDR3 sequence: CASRLASPLRGYGYTF. In DNA, the CDR3 is TGTGCAAGTCGCTTAGCGTCCCCCTTGCGGGGGTATGGCTACACCTTC.